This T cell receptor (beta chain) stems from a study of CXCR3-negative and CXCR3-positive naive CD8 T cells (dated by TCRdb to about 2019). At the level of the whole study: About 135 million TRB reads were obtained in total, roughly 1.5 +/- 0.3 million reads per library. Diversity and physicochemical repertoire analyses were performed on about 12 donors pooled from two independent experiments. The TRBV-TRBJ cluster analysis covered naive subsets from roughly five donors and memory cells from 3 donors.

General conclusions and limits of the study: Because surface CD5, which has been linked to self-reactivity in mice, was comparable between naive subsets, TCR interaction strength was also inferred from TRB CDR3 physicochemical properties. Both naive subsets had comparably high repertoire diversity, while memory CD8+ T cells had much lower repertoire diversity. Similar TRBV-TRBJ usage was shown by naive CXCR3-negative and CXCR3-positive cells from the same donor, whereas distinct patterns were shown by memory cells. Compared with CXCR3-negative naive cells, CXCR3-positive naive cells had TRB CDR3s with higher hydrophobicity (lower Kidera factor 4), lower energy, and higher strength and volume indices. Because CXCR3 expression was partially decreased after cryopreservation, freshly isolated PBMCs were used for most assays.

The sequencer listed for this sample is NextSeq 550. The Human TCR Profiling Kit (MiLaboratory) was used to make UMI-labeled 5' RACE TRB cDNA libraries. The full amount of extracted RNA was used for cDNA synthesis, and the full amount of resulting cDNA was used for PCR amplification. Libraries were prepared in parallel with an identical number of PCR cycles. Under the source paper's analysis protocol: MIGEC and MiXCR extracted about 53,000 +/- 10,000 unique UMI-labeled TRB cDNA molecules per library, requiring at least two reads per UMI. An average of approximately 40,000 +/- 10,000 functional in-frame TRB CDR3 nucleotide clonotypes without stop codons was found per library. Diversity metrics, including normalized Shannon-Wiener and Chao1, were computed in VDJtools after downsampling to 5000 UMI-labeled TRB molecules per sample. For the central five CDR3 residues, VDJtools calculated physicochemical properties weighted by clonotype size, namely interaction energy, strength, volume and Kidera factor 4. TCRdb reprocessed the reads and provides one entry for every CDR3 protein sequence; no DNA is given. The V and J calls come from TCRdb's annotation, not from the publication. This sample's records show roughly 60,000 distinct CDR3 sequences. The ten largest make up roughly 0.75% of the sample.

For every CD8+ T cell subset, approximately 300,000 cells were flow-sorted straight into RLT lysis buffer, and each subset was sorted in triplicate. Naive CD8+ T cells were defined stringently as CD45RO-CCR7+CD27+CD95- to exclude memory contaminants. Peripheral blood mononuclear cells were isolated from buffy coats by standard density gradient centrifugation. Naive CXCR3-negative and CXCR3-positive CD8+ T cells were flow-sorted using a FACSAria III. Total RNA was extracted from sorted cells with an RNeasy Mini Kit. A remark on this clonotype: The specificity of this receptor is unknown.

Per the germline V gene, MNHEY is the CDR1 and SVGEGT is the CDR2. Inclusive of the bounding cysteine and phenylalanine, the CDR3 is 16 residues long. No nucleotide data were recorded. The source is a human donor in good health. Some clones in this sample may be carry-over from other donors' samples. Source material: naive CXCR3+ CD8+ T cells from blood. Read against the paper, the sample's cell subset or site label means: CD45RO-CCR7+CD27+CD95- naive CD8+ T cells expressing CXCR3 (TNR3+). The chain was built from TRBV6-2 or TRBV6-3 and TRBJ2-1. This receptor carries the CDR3 CASTESWGGSYNEQFF.